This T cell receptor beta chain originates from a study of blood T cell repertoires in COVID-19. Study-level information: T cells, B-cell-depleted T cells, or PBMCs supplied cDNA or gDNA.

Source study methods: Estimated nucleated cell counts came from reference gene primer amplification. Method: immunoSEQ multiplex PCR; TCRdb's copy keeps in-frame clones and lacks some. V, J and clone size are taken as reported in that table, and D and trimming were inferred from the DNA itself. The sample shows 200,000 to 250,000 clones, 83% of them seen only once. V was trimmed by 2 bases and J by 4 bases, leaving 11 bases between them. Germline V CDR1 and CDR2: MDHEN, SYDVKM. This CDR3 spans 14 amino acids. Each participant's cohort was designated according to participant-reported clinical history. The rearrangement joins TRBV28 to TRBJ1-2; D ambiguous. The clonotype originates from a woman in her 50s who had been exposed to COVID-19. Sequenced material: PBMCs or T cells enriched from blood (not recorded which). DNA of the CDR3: TGTGCCAGCAGTTTAATTACGGGAAGCTATGGCTACACCTTC. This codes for CASSLITGSYGYTF.